This is a list of T cell receptor beta chains from one sample in a study of CD8 T cells in Susac syndrome. TCRdb itself ran the immunoSEQ multiplex PCR reads through MiXCR, one entry per CDR3 protein. In the table there are 65,000 to 95,000 distinct CDR3 sequences, 85% to 95% of which are singletons. Source material: CD8+ T cells from PBMCs. All receptors come from a human donor with Susac syndrome. Both conserved end residues are part of each CDR3. D genes are given only for firm matches. Clone size is stated in some rows and not others, as once, few, many or a class when expanded.

>-|TRBV14|-|TRBJ1-2
TGTGCCAGCAGCCGAGGGGATACAGACTATGGCTACACCTTC
CASSRGDTDYGYTF
>-|TRBV6-5|once|TRBJ1-1
TGTGCCACCGGAGGCAGGGGTACTGAAGCTTTCTTT
CATGGRGTEAFF
>-|TRBV7-9|-|TRBJ1-1
TGTGCCAGCAGAGGAGGGAACACTGAAGCTTTCTTT
CASRGGNTEAFF
>TRBD2|TRBV4-3|-|TRBJ2-1
TGCGCCAGCAGCCAGGAGGGACTAGCGGGCAATGAGCAGTTCTTC
CASSQEGLAGNEQFF
>TRBD1|TRBV5-6|-|TRBJ1-1
TGTGCCAGCAGCCTGGAGACAGGGGGCAGCACTGAAGCTTTCTTT
CASSLETGGSTEAFF
>-|TRBV7-9|-|TRBJ1-1
TGTGCCAGCAGCCCGACGGTGAACACTGAAGCTTTCTTT
CASSPTVNTEAFF
>-|TRBV20-1|-|TRBJ2-3
TGCAGTGCTTCTAAAAGGGGCGCGAGCACAGATACGCAGTATTTT
CSASKRGASTDTQYF
>-|TRBV12-3/TRBV12-4|-|TRBJ2-1
TGTGCCAGCAGTCCGCCCCGGACTCCTGAGCAGTTCTTC
CASSPPRTPEQFF
>-|TRBV28|-|TRBJ2-7
TGTGCCAGCAGTTTGAGGGGGGCCGGACGTCCCTACGAGCAGTACTTC
CASSLRGAGRPYEQYF
>-|TRBV15|-|TRBJ2-3
TGTGCCACCAGCAGAGATGAGGGGCGGAATACGCAGTATTTT
CATSRDEGRNTQYF
>-|TRBV9|-|TRBJ2-1
TGTGCCAGCAGCGTAGATTCCCAGATATACAGCTCCTACAATGAGCAGTTCTTC
CASSVDSQIYSSYNEQFF
>-|TRBV18|-|TRBJ2-1
TGTGCCAGCTCCCACCGGGTGGATGAGCAGTTCTTC
CASSHRVDEQFF
>-|TRBV4-2|-|TRBJ2-7
TGTGCCAGCAGCCAAGATCCTTCCGGTGAGAGTATAGCCTACGAGCAGTACTTC
CASSQDPSGESIAYEQYF
>TRBD2|TRBV5-1|-|TRBJ2-1
TGCGCCAGCCTGCGGGGGGACGAGCAGTTCTTC
CASLRGDEQFF
>-|TRBV4-3|-|TRBJ2-2
TGCGCCAGCAGCCAAGGCATTGGGGCAGACGGGGAGCTGTTTTTT
CASSQGIGADGELFF
>TRBD2|TRBV13|-|TRBJ2-3
TGTGCCAGCAGCTCGGAGCGGGGGGAAAGCACAGATACGCAGTATTTT
CASSSERGESTDTQYF
>-|TRBV29-1|-|TRBJ2-7
TGCAGCGTCGCAGAGACAGAGTCCTACGAGCAGTACTTC
CSVAETESYEQYF
>-|TRBV30|-|TRBJ2-5
TGTGCCTGGAGTGTGGACACGCAAGAGACCCAGTACTTC
CAWSVDTQETQYF
>TRBD2|TRBV9|-|TRBJ2-1
TGTGCCAGCAGCGTAGAACTAGCGGGGGGCTCGGTCTACAATGAGCAGTTCTTC
CASSVELAGGSVYNEQFF
>TRBD2|TRBV12-3/TRBV12-4|-|TRBJ2-1
TGTGCCAGCAGGGGGTGGACTAGCGTGGTCAACAATGAGCAGTTCTTC
CASRGWTSVVNNEQFF
>-|TRBV5-6|-|TRBJ2-7
TGTGCCAGCAGCCTTCCCAATAATGACGAGCAGTACTTC
CASSLPNNDEQYF
>-|TRBV9|-|TRBJ2-7
TGTGCCAGCAGCGTAGGTTACGGATCCTACGAGCAGTACTTC
CASSVGYGSYEQYF
>-|TRBV5-1|-|TRBJ2-1
TGCGCCAGCAGCTTGCACTCTAATGAGCAGTTCTTC
CASSLHSNEQFF
>TRBD1|TRBV4-3|-|TRBJ2-1
TGCGCCAGCAGCCAAGGTCCTCCGGGACAGGGTGGAAATGAGCAGTTCTTC
CASSQGPPGQGGNEQFF
>-|TRBV28|-|TRBJ2-7
TGTGCCAGCAGTTTGAAAGGGGATAACGAGCAGTACTTC
CASSLKGDNEQYF
>-|TRBV9|-|TRBJ2-1
TGTGCCAGCTCTTTTCACACGGGGACTTTCCGCTCCTACAATGAGCAGTTCTTC
CASSFHTGTFRSYNEQFF
>-|TRBV3-1|-|TRBJ2-2
TGTGCCAGCAGCCAAGATTCGACAGCATGGGCCACCGGGGAGCTGTTTTTT
CASSQDSTAWATGELFF
>-|TRBV9|-|TRBJ2-7
TGTGCCAGCAGCCCACCAACTCGGGGGCACGAGCAGTACTTC
CASSPPTRGHEQYF
>-|TRBV7-2|-|TRBJ2-7
TGTGCCAGCAGCCAGCTAGTCGAGCAGTACTTC
CASSQLVEQYF
>-|TRBV2|-|TRBJ2-5
TGTGCCAGCACCCTCCTCCAAGAGACCCAGTACTTC
CASTLLQETQYF
>TRBD1|TRBV27|-|TRBJ2-7
TGTGCCAGCACCCTGAATCCGTACGCCCCGACAGGGGTCTACGAGCAGTACTTC
CASTLNPYAPTGVYEQYF
>-|TRBV5-4|-|TRBJ1-2
TGTGCCAGCAGCTTGGAAGGATACTATGGCTACACCTTC
CASSLEGYYGYTF
>-|TRBV18|-|TRBJ1-4
TGTGCCAGCTCACCCGGCCCAGCCCCAAATGAAAAACTGTTTTTT
CASSPGPAPNEKLFF
>TRBD1|TRBV6-2/TRBV6-3|few|TRBJ2-3
TGTGCCAGCAGTTACGGACAGGAGGCAGATACGCAGTATTTT
CASSYGQEADTQYF
>TRBD2|TRBV7-7|-|TRBJ2-1
TGTGCTAGCAGCTTCGGGCTAGCGGCCTACAATGAGCAGTTCTTC
CASSFGLAAYNEQFF
>TRBD2|TRBV27|-|TRBJ2-7
TGTGCCAGCAGTATTACTAGCGGGAGTTTCTACGAGCAGTACTTC
CASSITSGSFYEQYF
>TRBD2|TRBV10-3|once|TRBJ2-1
TGTGCCATCAGTGAGGCCCTAGCGGGACCCCAGTACAATGAGCAGTTCTTC
CAISEALAGPQYNEQFF
>-|TRBV3-1|-|TRBJ2-7
TGTGCCAGCAGCCTAGACGGGAGTTGGCGCTCCTACGAGCAGTACTTC
CASSLDGSWRSYEQYF
>-|TRBV6-2/TRBV6-3|-|TRBJ1-5
TGTGCCAGCAGTTACTCGATAGAAAATCAGCCCCAGCATTTT
CASSYSIENQPQHF
>-|TRBV27|-|TRBJ1-5
TGTGCCAGCAGTTCACTCGCCTCCAGCAATCAGCCCCAGCATTTT
CASSSLASSNQPQHF
>-|TRBV30|-|TRBJ1-5
TGTGCCTGGAGTCCCAGGGCAAATCAGCCCCAGCATTTT
CAWSPRANQPQHF
>TRBD2|TRBV30|-|TRBJ2-1
TGTGCCTGGAGTGCCGGGACTAGCTCCAATGAGCAGTTCTTC
CAWSAGTSSNEQFF
>-|TRBV19|-|TRBJ2-7
TGTGCCAGTAGTCCGGCAGCAATTTCCTACGAGCAGTACTTC
CASSPAAISYEQYF
>-|TRBV13|-|TRBJ2-3
TGTGCCAGCTGCGCCTTCCCAGATACGCAGTATTTT
CASCAFPDTQYF
>TRBD1|TRBV5-1|-|TRBJ2-3
TGCGCCAGCAGCGAACAGGGGTCGGATACGCAGTATTTT
CASSEQGSDTQYF
>TRBD1|TRBV29-1|-|TRBJ2-7
TGCAGCGTTGAAGACCCGGGACAGGGTCAATACGAGCAGTACTTC
CSVEDPGQGQYEQYF
>TRBD2|TRBV30|-|TRBJ2-7
TGTGCCTGGAGTTTGGAGCCGGGGGGTTACGAGCAGTACTTC
CAWSLEPGGYEQYF
>TRBD1|TRBV4-3|-|TRBJ2-3
TGCGCCAGCAGCCAAACAGGGGGCGAAGATACGCAGTATTTT
CASSQTGGEDTQYF
>-|TRBV27|-|TRBJ2-5
TGTGCAAGCAGTTTTACACGGCAAGAGACCCAGTACTTC
CASSFTRQETQYF
>TRBD2|TRBV7-9|-|TRBJ2-3
TGTGCCAGCAGCTATCTAGCGACTAGCGGGACGACAGATACGCAGTATTTT
CASSYLATSGTTDTQYF
>-|TRBV6-1|-|TRBJ2-3
TGTGCCAGCAGTCCCGGGGGGCCAGGGGCCCTATACACAGATACGCAGTATTTT
CASSPGGPGALYTDTQYF
>TRBD2|TRBV12-3/TRBV12-4|-|TRBJ2-1
TGTGCCAGCAGTTCCCGTATGCGGGAGGGCCAGGATGAGCAGTTCTTC
CASSSRMREGQDEQFF